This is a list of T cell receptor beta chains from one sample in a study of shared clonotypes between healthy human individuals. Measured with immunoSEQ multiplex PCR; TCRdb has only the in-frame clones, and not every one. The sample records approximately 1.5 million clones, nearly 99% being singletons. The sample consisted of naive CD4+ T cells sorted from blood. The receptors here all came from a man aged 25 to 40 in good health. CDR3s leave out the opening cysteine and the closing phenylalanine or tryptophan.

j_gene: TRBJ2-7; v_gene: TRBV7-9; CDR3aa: ASSDVYRETSYEQY
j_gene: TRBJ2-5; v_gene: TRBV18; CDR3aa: ASSPLGAGVHETQY
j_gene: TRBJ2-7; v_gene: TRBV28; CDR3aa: ASSLLAGIEQY
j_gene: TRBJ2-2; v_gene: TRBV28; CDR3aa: ASRSDRGRGTGELF
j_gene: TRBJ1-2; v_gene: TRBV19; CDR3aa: ASSAGTGYGYT
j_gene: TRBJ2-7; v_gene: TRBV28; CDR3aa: ASRTGTSLPYEQY
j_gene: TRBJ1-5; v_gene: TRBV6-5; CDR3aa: ASSPSDRGYQPQH
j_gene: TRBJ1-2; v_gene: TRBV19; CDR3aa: ASSISEANYGYT
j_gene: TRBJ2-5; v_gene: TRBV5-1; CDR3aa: ASSPTGRRETQY
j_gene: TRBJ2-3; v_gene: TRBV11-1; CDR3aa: ASSLGNRGTDTQY
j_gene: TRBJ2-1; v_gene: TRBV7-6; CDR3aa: ASSVRAPSGGGNEQF
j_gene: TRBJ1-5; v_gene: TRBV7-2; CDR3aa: ASSLVGGPQH
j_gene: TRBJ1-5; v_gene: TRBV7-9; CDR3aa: ASSFTTGTRVNQPQH
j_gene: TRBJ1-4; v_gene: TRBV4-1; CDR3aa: ASSESGTGNEKLF
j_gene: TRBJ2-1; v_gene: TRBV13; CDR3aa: ASRRMDNEQF
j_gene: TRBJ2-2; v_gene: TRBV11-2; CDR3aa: ASSLDYSGRTNTGELF
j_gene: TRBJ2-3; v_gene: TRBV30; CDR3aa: AWEINTQY
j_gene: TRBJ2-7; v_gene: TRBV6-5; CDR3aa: ASSRDGTRGYEQY
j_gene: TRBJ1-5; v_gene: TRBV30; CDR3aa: AWSLPGAFNQPQH
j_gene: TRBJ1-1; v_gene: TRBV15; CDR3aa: ATSPSLGGTAQAF
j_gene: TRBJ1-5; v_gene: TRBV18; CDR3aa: ASSPGLVVTDQPQH
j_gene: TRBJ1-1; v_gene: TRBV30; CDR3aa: AWSPRIGSEAF
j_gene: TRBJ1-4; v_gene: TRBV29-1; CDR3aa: SVGVGANEKLF
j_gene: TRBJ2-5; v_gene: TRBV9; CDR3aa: ASSAPRGQRQETQY
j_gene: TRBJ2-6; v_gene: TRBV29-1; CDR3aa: SVVGASSGANVLT
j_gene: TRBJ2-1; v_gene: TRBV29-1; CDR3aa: SVGQYNEQF
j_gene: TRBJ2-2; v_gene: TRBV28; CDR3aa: ASSLSDRYTGELF
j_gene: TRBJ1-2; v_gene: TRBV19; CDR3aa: ASSIGYRANYGYT
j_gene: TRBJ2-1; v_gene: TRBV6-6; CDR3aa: ASSYSNEQF
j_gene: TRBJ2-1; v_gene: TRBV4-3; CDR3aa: ASSQDLFVYNEQF
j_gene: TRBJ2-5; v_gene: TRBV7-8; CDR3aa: ASSLVGVGGQETQY
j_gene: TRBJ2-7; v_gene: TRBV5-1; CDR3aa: ASSREGAVYEQY
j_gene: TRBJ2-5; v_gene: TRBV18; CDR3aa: ASSPLPGLGPQGETQY
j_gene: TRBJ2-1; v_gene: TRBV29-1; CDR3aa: SVARLAGGANEQF
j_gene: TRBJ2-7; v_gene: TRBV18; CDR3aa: ASSPSQASTYEQY
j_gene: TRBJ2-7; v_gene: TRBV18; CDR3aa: ASSGGSYEQY
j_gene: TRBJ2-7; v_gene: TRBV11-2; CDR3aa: ASSLAVAYEQY
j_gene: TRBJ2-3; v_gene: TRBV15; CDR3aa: ATSREGTPTSTDTQY
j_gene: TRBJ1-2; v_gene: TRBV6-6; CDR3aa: ASSYLFGSSGYT
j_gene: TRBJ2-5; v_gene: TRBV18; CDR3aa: ASSPPLLETQY
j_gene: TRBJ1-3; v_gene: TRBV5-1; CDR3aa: ASSLDSIPNTIY
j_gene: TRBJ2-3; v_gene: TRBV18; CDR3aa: ASSPEVTDTQY
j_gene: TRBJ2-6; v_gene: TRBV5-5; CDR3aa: ASTSSGAGANVLT
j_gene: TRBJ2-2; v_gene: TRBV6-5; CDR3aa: ASSRFAGELF
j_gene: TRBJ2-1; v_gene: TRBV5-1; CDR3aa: ASSSGLAGGNSHNEQF
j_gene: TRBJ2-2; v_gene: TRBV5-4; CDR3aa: ASSLQGTGELF
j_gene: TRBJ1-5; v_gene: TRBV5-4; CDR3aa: ASSRDRDQPQH
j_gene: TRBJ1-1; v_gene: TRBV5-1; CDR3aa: ASSLGDRANTEAF
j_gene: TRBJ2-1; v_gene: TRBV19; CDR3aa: ASSFTEISYNEQF
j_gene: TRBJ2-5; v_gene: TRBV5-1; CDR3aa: ASSFQAGETQY
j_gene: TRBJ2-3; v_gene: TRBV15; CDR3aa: ATSRGFRGSSRADTQY